Below are 23 T cell receptor beta chains sequenced from a single sample in a study of shared clonotypes between healthy human individuals (dated by TCRdb to between 2020 and 2021). For the CD8 naive samples, CD45RO-negative cells were positively selected for CCR7, yielding a CD45RA+CCR7+ population from which TemRA cells were excluded. The method was the immunoSEQ multiplex PCR assay. TCRdb mirrors the immuneACCESS table, restricted to in-frame sequences. Some clones are absent from its copies; in checked studies, under half trace to an unresolved V gene, and the reason for the others is unknown. Counted in this sample were about 1,800,000 clones; about 95% of them appeared once. The ten largest make up around 1% of the sample. Sequenced sample: naive CD8+ T cells sorted from blood. The label giving this sample's cell subset or site can be read as: CD45RA+CCR7+. The receptor source for this set is a young man in good health.

The chain joins TRBV14 to TRBJ1-1; D is perhaps TRBD1 (5 bases). The germline V gene encodes CDR1 SGHDN and CDR2 FVKESK. V was shortened by 4 bases and J by 6 bases, with 9 bases between the two germline ends. The CDR3 loop spans 12 amino acids. This chain's CDR3 is CASSLGQPEAFF. CDR3 bases: TGTGCCAGCAGCCTTGGACAACCTGAAGCTTTCTTT.

The CDR3 sequence: CASSYGTAYGYTF. CDR3 DNA: TGTGCCAGCAGCTACGGGACAGCCTATGGCTACACCTTC. V and J are TRBV7-9 and TRBJ1-2, with 7 bases aligning to TRBD1. J was trimmed by 4 bases and V by 4 bases; bases with no gene match: 3. This CDR3 has 13 residues. Germline values: CDR1 SEHNR, CDR2 FQNEAQ (reference sequence).

This chain's CDR3 is CASSHTYEQYF. In DNA form, the CDR3 reads TGTGCCAGCAGCCACACCTACGAGCAGTACTTC. This sequence joins TRBV7-9 and TRBJ2-7; D not resolved. The CDR3 is 11 amino acids. Germline CDR1 and CDR2: SEHNR and FQNEAQ (reference sequence). V was pared by 5 bases and J by 2 bases, with 4 bases between.

The chain combines TRBV11-1 with TRBJ1-5; D unresolved. The CDR3 sequence is 13 residues long. The germline V gene encodes CDR1 SGHAT and CDR2 FQDESV (reference sequence). V was clipped by 6 bases and J by 3 bases, with 9 bases between them. CDR3 sequence: CASSSTVNQPQHF. CDR3 in DNA: TGTGCCAGCAGTTCCACAGTCAATCAGCCCCAGCATTTT.

This clone was detected only once. The gene calls are TRBV5-6 and TRBJ2-7; a possible D gene is TRBD1 (7 bases). Germline V gene sequence: CDR1 SGHDT, CDR2 YYEEEE. Trimming removed 7 bases at V and 0 bases at J, with 14 bases between. CDR3 length: 14 residues. CDR3 nucleotides: TGTGCCAGCTCCAGGGGGGTCGCCTCCTACGAGCAGTACTTC. Translating gives CASSRGVASYEQYF. Combining the CDR3 with reference TRBV5-6 and TRBJ2-7 gives the whole variable domain DAGVTQSPTHLIKTRGQQVTLRCSPKSGHDTVSWYQQALGQGPQFIFQYYEEEERQRGNFPDRFSGHQFPNYSSELNVNALLLGDSALYLCASSRGVASYEQYFGPGTRLTVT.

The V call is TRBV27, the J call TRBJ1-2; D not certain. The CDR3 runs to 15 residues. The germline V gene has CDR1 MNHEY and CDR2 SMNVEV (reference sequence). Trimming removed 7 bases from V and 5 bases from J, with 20 bases in between. This CDR3 is CASMSGSSRLYGYTF. In DNA, the CDR3 is TGTGCCAGCATGTCTGGGTCCAGTCGGCTTTATGGCTACACCTTC.

CDR3 amino acids: CASSRVVGTEAFF. The CDR3, as DNA: TGTGCCAGCAGTAGGGTAGTCGGCACTGAAGCTTTCTTT. The chain employs TRBV11-2 and TRBJ1-1, with no clear D. CDR1 and CDR2 from the germline V gene are SGHAT and FQNNGV. V was pared by 6 bases and J by 4 bases, with 12 bases between. CDR3 length: 13 residues.

This chain joins TRBV11-2 and TRBJ2-1; 7 bases are shared with TRBD2. The CDR3 length is 17 residues. CDR1 is SGHAT, CDR2 FQNNGV, per germline. Trimming cost V 5 bases and J 0 bases; bases outside gene matches: 10. The CDR3 protein is CASSPGGSSSSYNEQFF. The CDR3 DNA reads as TGTGCCAGCAGCCCCGGGGGGTCTTCTAGCTCCTACAATGAGCAGTTCTTC.

The rearrangement joins TRBV6-5 to TRBJ2-2; D remains unclear. CDR1 MNHEY and CDR2 SVGAGI come from the germline V gene. This CDR3 spans 13 amino acids. V shed 6 bases and J shed 5 bases, with 10 bases lying between them. CDR3 nucleotides: TGTGCCAGCAGCTTCGACTGGACCGGGGAGCTGTTTTTT. It codes for CASSFDWTGELFF.

The chain combines TRBV6-9 with TRBJ1-5; 7 nucleotides match TRBD1. The trim removed 7 bases at V and 1 base at J, leaving 7 bases unmatched. CDR1 MNHGY and CDR2 SVAAGI come from the germline V gene. The CDR3 loop spans 15 amino acids. This CDR3 is CASTGGQASNQPQHF. Here the CDR3 DNA reads TGTGCCAGCACCGGAGGACAGGCGAGCAATCAGCCCCAGCATTTT.

V and J are TRBV6-1 and TRBJ1-1; a weak D match, TRBD1 (5 bases). Germline-derived CDR1 and CDR2 are MNHNS and SASEGT. Trimming stripped 1 base from V and 2 bases from J, with 14 bases between. CDR3 length equals 16 residues. Written as DNA, the CDR3 is TGTGCCAGCAGTGAAGAAGGGTTTGGGGGAAACACTGAAGCTTTCTTT. Its translation is CASSEEGFGGNTEAFF.

The genes are TRBV6-5 and TRBJ1-1; D unclear. The CDR3 runs to 14 residues. Trimming cost V 4 bases and J 5 bases, with 14 bases left between them. The germline gives CDR1 MNHEY, CDR2 SVGAGI. The CDR3 nucleotides read TGTGCCAGCAGTTTCCGGGAGGGCTGGACTGAAGCTTTCTTT. Translated, it gives CASSFREGWTEAFF.

The J gene is TRBJ2-7, the V gene TRBV7-6; D gene unclear. The CDR3 sequence is 15 residues long. Trimming removed 3 bases from V and 7 bases from J, with 19 bases in between. Germline values: CDR1 SGHVS, CDR2 FNYEAQ. The CDR3 sequence is CASSFETGLANEQYF. CDR3 DNA sequence: TGTGCCAGCAGCTTTGAGACGGGTCTGGCGAATGAGCAGTACTTC.

On this clone: The sample holds other DNA sequences that translate to the same CDR3. The chain combines TRBV9 with TRBJ2-1; tentative D call: TRBD2 (5 bases). Trimming cost V 0 bases and J 7 bases, with 8 bases left between them. Looked up from germline, CDR1 is SGDLS and CDR2 is YYNGEE. CDR3 length: 13 amino acids. CDR3 residues: CASSVATGNEQFF. CDR3 DNA sequence: TGTGCCAGCAGCGTAGCGACGGGGAATGAGCAGTTCTTC.

V and J are TRBV6-4 and TRBJ2-1; 7 bases match TRBD2. V lost 2 bases and J lost 8; bases outside the gene matches: 6. The CDR3 runs 14 residues. Germline loops: CDR1 MRHNA, CDR2 SNTAGT. The CDR3 DNA is TGTGCCAGCAGTGACACGTGGCTAGCGGATGAGCAGTTCTTC. Its translation: CASSDTWLADEQFF.

The rearrangement uses TRBV27 and TRBJ1-1, with D possibly being TRBD1 (5 bases). The germline CDR1 and CDR2 sequences are MNHEY and SMNVEV (reference sequence). This CDR3 has 14 amino acids. V lost 5 bases to trimming and J lost 1 base, with 11 bases between them. CDR3 nucleotides: TGTGCCAGCAGTCCCACGGGACCGAACACTGAAGCTTTCTTT. Translated, it gives CASSPTGPNTEAFF.

V is TRBV11-2 and J is TRBJ2-7; D is unclear. Trimming took 6 bases from V and 5 from J, leaving 14 bases between them. This CDR3 is 13 amino acids long. Germline values: CDR1 SGHAT, CDR2 FQNNGV. The CDR3 sequence: CASSLTITNEQYF. CDR3 DNA: TGTGCCAGCAGTCTCACTATTACTAACGAGCAGTACTTC.

On this clone itself: Other nucleotide sequences in the sample specify the same CDR3. DNA of the CDR3: TGTGCCAGCAGTTACGGCAAAGAAGCTTTCTTT. Translated: CASSYGKEAFF. This chain uses TRBV6-5 with TRBJ1-1; the D is unclear. Germline V gene sequence: CDR1 MNHEY, CDR2 SVGAGI. V was clipped by 2 bases and J by 8 bases, with 6 bases between them. This CDR3 comprises 11 residues.

The J gene is TRBJ2-1, the V gene TRBV10-2; 8 bases map to TRBD2. In germline, CDR1 is WSHSY, CDR2 SAAADI. This CDR3 contains 14 residues. Unmatched junction bases numbered 7, after V lost 10 bases and J lost 2 bases. CDR3 DNA: TGCGCCACCTCGACTAGCGCTGCCTACAATGAGCAGTTCTTC. Translating it yields CATSTSAAYNEQFF.

This clone occurred once. The chain combines TRBV27 with TRBJ2-7; the D is unclear. The CDR3 length is 13 residues. V dropped 5 bases and J dropped 2 bases, with 10 bases sitting between them. Germline assignment: CDR1 MNHEY and CDR2 SMNVEV (reference sequence). The CDR3 here is CASSVGSAYEQYF. The CDR3 DNA sequence: TGTGCCAGCAGTGTAGGGTCCGCCTACGAGCAGTACTTC.

The chain joins TRBV27 to TRBJ2-7, with D perhaps TRBD2 (7 bases). Per germline, CDR1 MNHEY and CDR2 SMNVEV (reference sequence). The CDR3 contains 16 residues. V lost 8 bases and J lost 0, with 20 bases in between. CDR3 loop: CASSARGGVSSYEQYF. DNA for the CDR3: TGTGCCAGCTCGGCGCGAGGGGGGGTGAGCTCCTACGAGCAGTACTTC.

This sequence joins TRBV11-2 and TRBJ2-1; 8 bases are shared with TRBD1. Trimming took 0 bases from V and 6 from J; bases not matched to a gene: 4. The CDR3 is 15 residues long. The V gene's germline CDR1 is SGHAT and CDR2 FQNNGV. The CDR3 reads CASSLDRGLGNEQFF. The CDR3, as DNA: TGTGCCAGCAGCTTAGACAGGGGGCTTGGCAATGAGCAGTTCTTC.

As to this clone: Germline is not matched at one junction end, which may reflect a read error. The V and J genes are TRBV13 and TRBJ1-1; D uncertain. Germline V gene lookup returns CDR1 PRHDT and CDR2 FYEKMQ (reference sequence). This CDR3 region has 13 residues. CDR3 region: CASSMGGNPEAFF. The CDR3 DNA reads TGTGCCAGCAGTATGGGAGGGAACCCTGAAGCTTTCTTT.